Listed below are T cell receptor beta chains from one sample, sequenced in a study of T cells after yellow fever vaccination. TCRdb recomputed calls from the 5' RACE reads with MiXCR, one row per CDR3 protein. The repertoire holds about 220,000 distinct CDR3 sequences, with 3.2% as singletons. This sample comprised CD4+ T cells sorted from PBMCs, obtained 10 days after the yellow fever booster vaccination. Receptors were obtained from a man between 18 and 29 years old who received the YFV17D yellow fever vaccine. The CDR3 runs from the conserved cysteine through the conserved F or W. The order of the fields is J gene, V gene, CDR3 protein.

j_call: TRBJ2-3
v_call: TRBV5-4
cdr3_aa: CASSLNRGLDTQYF

j_call: TRBJ1-1
v_call: TRBV11-2
cdr3_aa: CASSSRGGMNTEAFF

j_call: TRBJ2-5
v_call: TRBV5-1
cdr3_aa: CASSYEPIGQGIETQYF

j_call: TRBJ2-2
v_call: TRBV7-2
cdr3_aa: CASTTQGGTGELFF

j_call: TRBJ2-6
v_call: TRBV25-1
cdr3_aa: CASKNSGANVLTF

j_call: TRBJ1-6
v_call: TRBV3-1
cdr3_aa: CASSQGRGHGSPLHF

j_call: TRBJ2-5
v_call: TRBV5-1
cdr3_aa: CASSLAGRETQYF

j_call: TRBJ2-5
v_call: TRBV7-7
cdr3_aa: CASSLFAPGTGDGETQYF

j_call: TRBJ1-6
v_call: TRBV7-3
cdr3_aa: CASSFTYNSPLHF

j_call: TRBJ2-7
v_call: TRBV7-2
cdr3_aa: CASSPNRVQEQYF

j_call: TRBJ1-5
v_call: TRBV2
cdr3_aa: CASRGDIFGGDQPQHF

j_call: TRBJ2-1
v_call: TRBV7-3
cdr3_aa: CASSLVQLAGGFNEQFF

j_call: TRBJ1-6
v_call: TRBV5-1
cdr3_aa: CASSIQSSYNSPLHF

j_call: TRBJ1-2
v_call: TRBV6-2/TRBV6-3
cdr3_aa: CASSYIGQAPKTF

j_call: TRBJ2-2
v_call: TRBV4-3
cdr3_aa: CASSLGYPNTGELFF

j_call: TRBJ1-2
v_call: TRBV6-5
cdr3_aa: CASSTPGRSRHF

j_call: TRBJ1-1
v_call: TRBV18
cdr3_aa: CASSPPVGEVGAFF

j_call: TRBJ2-1
v_call: TRBV23-1
cdr3_aa: CASSHHYNEQFF

j_call: TRBJ2-3
v_call: TRBV4-3
cdr3_aa: CASSQGTFGTVDTQYF

j_call: TRBJ2-3
v_call: TRBV2
cdr3_aa: CASSDGVSTDTQYF

j_call: TRBJ1-2
v_call: TRBV20-1
cdr3_aa: CSAPTVTYGYTF

j_call: TRBJ2-2
v_call: TRBV5-4
cdr3_aa: CASSSRNWGGELFF

j_call: TRBJ1-5
v_call: TRBV20-1
cdr3_aa: CSARDYRAGQPQHF

j_call: TRBJ2-7
v_call: TRBV27
cdr3_aa: CASSSIRGEQYF

j_call: TRBJ2-5
v_call: TRBV5-1
cdr3_aa: CASSFRGGADGTQYF

j_call: TRBJ1-5
v_call: TRBV7-8
cdr3_aa: CASSLVSGQRNQPQHF

j_call: TRBJ2-3
v_call: TRBV7-2
cdr3_aa: CASSLVGASGGRGADTQYF